Each of the 3 T cell receptor beta chains below was sequenced from the same sample in a study of cytomegalovirus exposure and HLA in healthy donors. The PCR was carried out with 60 Vbeta primers and 13 Jbeta primers. TCRdb keeps only in-frame clones here, not all; method: immunoSEQ multiplex PCR. The sample has 74,000 or so clones, 65% to 70% seen once. Sequencing input: PBMCs. The source of these receptors is a woman aged 25 to 39 in good health and CMV-seronegative.

J is TRBJ2-1 and V is TRBV16; TRBD1 aligns across 11 bases. This CDR3 contains 14 residues. Germline loops: CDR1 KGHSY, CDR2 FQNENV. The V and J ends lost 4 bases and 9 bases, in that order; junction bases with no gene match: 5. The CDR3 reads CASSPDRGLSEQFF. Here the CDR3 DNA reads TGTGCCAGCAGCCCGGACAGGGGGCTGAGTGAGCAGTTCTTC.

CDR3 in amino acids: CASNYRDGYTF. As DNA, the CDR3 is TGTGCCAGTAACTACAGGGATGGCTACACCTTC. The rearrangement joins TRBV19 to TRBJ1-2, with TRBD1 as a possible D gene (6 bases). Germline assignment: CDR1 LNHDA and CDR2 SQIVND (reference sequence). V was pared by 7 bases and J by 6 bases, with 9 bases between. There are 11 residues in the CDR3.

The rearrangement joins TRBV5-1 to TRBJ2-2, with 12 positions matching TRBD2. The CDR3 spans 17 residues. Unmatched junction bases numbered 6, after V lost 4 bases and J lost 2 bases. Germline loops: CDR1 SGHRS, CDR2 YFSETQ. The CDR3 DNA reads TGCGCCAGCAGCCCGAGACTAGCGGGGGCTAACACCGGGGAGCTGTTTTTT. Translated: CASSPRLAGANTGELFF.